This T cell receptor (beta chain) was sequenced in a study of spatial heterogeneity in lung cancer (dated by TCRdb to the late 2010s). The study in broad terms: Donors were some 78 patients with early-stage, untreated non-small cell lung cancer from the lung TRACERx cohort. Follow-up PBMC samples were sequenced whenever available, and the median time to follow-up was around two years after resection. Beta-chain transcripts were consistently detected in greater numbers than alpha-chain transcripts, which likely reflected higher beta-chain transcript abundance. In the raw uncorrected reads, each unique combination of TCR and UMI appeared more than ten times on average. In non-small cell lung cancer, the study quantitatively compared TCR alpha and beta repertoires across several tumor regions, matched nontumor lung, and blood. Nonsynonymous mutation counts, determined by whole-exome sequencing of tumor tissue, were related to features of the TCR repertoire. Both alpha and beta chains were TCR-sequenced in samples taken at surgery, namely 220 tumor regions, under 80 matched nontumor lung samples and 55 to 60 PBMC samples.

Taken from cysteine to phenylalanine, the CDR3 has 15 residues. Here the CDR3 DNA is all that survives: 45 bases in frame from base 1. Via the germline V gene, CDR1 is SNHLY and CDR2 FYNNEI. A remark on this clonotype: Its antigen has not been determined. The germline gene is not matched at one end of the junction; a read error may be the cause.

In light of the paper, this sample's time point label describes: blood at routine non-recurrence follow-up after resection. Without any cell sorting, TCR sequencing was performed on whole RNA extracted either from tumor and nontumor lung tissue or from cryopreserved PBMC samples. Patients were selected for TCR sequencing only if sufficient RNA was available from at least two tumor regions. Broad study findings and their caveats: Only around 15 patients were included in comparisons of baseline and follow-up blood repertoires. Additional single-cell paired TCR alpha and beta sequencing was considered necessary to confirm, at a functional level, the hypothesis that regional TCRs recognize regional mutations. Ubiquitous expanded tumor TCRs showed up in blood more often at tumor resection than at routine follow-up.

To prepare the library, 5' RACE was applied. Sequenced using a NextSeq 500. In the TCR library protocol, a unique molecular identifier was attached to each TCR cDNA molecule so that PCR and sequencing errors could be corrected. Per the source publication's procedure: TCR identification, UMI-based error correction and CDR3 extraction were performed with Decombinator tools. TCRs above a frequency of 2 per 1,000, corresponding to the top 1% of the tumor frequency distribution, were defined as expanded. Rényi diversity was computed with the R vegan package after subsampling each repertoire 100 times to 5,000 TCRs. CDR3 similarity networks were constructed using string-kernel similarity of amino acid triplets, with links drawn between CDR3s whose pairwise similarity was above 0.82. In-frame beta chains were kept once TCRdb had trimmed the public reads at Q25 with fastp and called clones with MiXCR. Every entry covers one CDR3 protein and lists the most common genes and DNA from its rows. The V and J calls were determined by TCRdb, not by the authors. Recorded for this sample are nearly 95,000 distinct CDR3 sequences; approximately 19% of them occurred a single time. The ten largest clones add up to 20% to 25% of the sample.

The chain uses TRBV2 and TRBJ1-2, with the D gene not clear enough to name. The clonotype originates from a male donor with early-stage non-small cell lung cancer. The material was PBMCs, obtained at follow-up. CDR3 reads: CANSDWLSSTYGYTF. The DNA sequence is TGTGCCAACAGTGACTGGTTATCCTCCACGTATGGCTACACCTTC.